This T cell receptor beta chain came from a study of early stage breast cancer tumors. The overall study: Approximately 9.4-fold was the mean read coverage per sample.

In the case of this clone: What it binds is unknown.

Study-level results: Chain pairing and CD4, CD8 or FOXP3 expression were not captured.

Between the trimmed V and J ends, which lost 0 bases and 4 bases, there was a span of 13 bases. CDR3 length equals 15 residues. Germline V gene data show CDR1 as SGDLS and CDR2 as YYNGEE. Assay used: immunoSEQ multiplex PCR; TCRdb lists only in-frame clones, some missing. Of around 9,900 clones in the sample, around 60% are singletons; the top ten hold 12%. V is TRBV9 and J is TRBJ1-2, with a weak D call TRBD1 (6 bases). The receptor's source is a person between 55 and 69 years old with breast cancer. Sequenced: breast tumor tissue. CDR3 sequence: CASSVERQGSYGYTF. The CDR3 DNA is TGTGCCAGCAGCGTAGAACGGCAGGGGAGCTATGGCTACACCTTC.